This T cell receptor (beta chain) was retrieved from a study of radiotherapy plus CTLA-4 blockade in lung cancer. Study as a whole: Objective responses were seen in 18% of patients, disease control in approximately 29%. Whole-study findings and limits: The study found tumor-derived TCR clones expanded in blood after radiotherapy plus ipilimumab. Early clone dynamics of blood T cells, plus interferon-beta, reportedly predicted response best.

Profiling relied on immunoSEQ multiplex PCR, and the TCRdb table lists in-frame clones only, not all of them. This table holds about 77,000 clones, less than 85% found once. Germline CDR1 is SGHRS and CDR2 is YFSETQ. The trim removed 4 bases at V and 9 bases at J, leaving 16 bases unmatched. This CDR3 spans 16 amino acids. This clone is a singleton in its sample. The target antigen is unknown. The chain is built from TRBV5-1 and TRBJ1-1; 9 bases are shared with TRBD1. The source is a human donor with non-small cell lung cancer whose response to radiotherapy plus ipilimumab could not be evaluated. The material was peripheral blood, obtained from a patient treated with radiotherapy plus ipilimumab. The CDR3 DNA reads TGCGCCAGCAGCCAAGGGGACAGGGTGATGGTTCCCAAAGCTTTCTTT. It yields the protein CASSQGDRVMVPKAFF.